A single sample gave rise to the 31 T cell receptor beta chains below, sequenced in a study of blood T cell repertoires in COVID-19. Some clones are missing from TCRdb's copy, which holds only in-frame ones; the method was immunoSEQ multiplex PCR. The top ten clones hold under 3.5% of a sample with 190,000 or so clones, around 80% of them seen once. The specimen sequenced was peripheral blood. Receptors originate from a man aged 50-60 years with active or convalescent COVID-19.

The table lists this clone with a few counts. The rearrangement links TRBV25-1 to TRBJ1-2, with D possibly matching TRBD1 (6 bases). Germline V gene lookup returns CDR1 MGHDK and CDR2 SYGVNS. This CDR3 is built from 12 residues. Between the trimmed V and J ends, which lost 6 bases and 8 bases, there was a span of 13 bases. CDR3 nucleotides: TGTGCCAGCAGCCCTGGGGGCAGAGGCTACACCTTC. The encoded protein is CASSPGGRGYTF.

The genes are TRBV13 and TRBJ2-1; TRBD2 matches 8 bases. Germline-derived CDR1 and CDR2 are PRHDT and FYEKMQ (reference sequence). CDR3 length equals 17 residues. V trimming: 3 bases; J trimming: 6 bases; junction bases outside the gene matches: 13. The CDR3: CASSFVAGGSGRNEQFF. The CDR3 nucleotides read TGTGCCAGCAGCTTTGTGGCGGGAGGTTCGGGACGCAATGAGCAGTTCTTC.

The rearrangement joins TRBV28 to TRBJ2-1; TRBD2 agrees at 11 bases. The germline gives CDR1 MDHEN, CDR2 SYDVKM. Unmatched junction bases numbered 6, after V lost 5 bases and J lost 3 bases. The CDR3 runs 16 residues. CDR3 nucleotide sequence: TGTGCCAGCAGTACCCGGACTAGCGGGCGCTACAATGAGCAGTTCTTC. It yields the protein CASSTRTSGRYNEQFF.

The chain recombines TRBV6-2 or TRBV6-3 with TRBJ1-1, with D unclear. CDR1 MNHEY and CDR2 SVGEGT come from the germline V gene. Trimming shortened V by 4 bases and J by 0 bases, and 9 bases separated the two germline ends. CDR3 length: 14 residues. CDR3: CASSLRAMNTEAFF. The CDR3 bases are TGTGCCAGCAGTTTGAGGGCAATGAACACTGAAGCTTTCTTT.

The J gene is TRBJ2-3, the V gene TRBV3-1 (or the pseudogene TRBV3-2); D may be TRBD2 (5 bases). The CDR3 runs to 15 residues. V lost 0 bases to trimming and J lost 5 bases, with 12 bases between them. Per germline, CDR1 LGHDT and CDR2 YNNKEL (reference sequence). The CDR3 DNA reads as TGTGCCAGCAGCCAAGATCATGGTGAGGGAGATACGCAGTATTTT. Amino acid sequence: CASSQDHGEGDTQYF.

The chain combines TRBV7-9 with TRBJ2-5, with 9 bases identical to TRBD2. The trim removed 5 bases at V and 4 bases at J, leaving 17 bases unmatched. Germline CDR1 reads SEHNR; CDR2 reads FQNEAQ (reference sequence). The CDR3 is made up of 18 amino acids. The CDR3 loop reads CASSPLGGAGGVGETQYF. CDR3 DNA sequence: TGTGCCAGCAGCCCCCTAGGTGGAGCGGGAGGAGTTGGAGAGACCCAGTACTTC.

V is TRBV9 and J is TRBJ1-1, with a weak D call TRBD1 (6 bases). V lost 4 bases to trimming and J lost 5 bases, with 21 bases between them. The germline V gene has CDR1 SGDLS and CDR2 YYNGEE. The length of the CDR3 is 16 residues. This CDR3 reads CASSTGRGAPRTEAFF. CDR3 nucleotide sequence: TGTGCCAGCAGCACAGGACGGGGGGCCCCTCGAACTGAAGCTTTCTTT.

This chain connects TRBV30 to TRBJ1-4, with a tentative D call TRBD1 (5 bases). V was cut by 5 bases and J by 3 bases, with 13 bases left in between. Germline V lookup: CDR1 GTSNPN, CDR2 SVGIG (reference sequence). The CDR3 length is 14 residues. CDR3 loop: CAWSRLGANEKLFF. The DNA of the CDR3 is TGTGCCTGGTCGAGGTTAGGGGCTAATGAAAAACTGTTTTTT. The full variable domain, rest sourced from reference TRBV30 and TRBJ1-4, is SQTIHQWPATLVQPVGSPLSLECTVEGTSNPNLYWYRQAAGRGLQLLFYSVGIGQISSEVPQNLSASRPQDRQFILSSKKLLLSDSGFYLCAWSRLGANEKLFFGSGTQLSVL.

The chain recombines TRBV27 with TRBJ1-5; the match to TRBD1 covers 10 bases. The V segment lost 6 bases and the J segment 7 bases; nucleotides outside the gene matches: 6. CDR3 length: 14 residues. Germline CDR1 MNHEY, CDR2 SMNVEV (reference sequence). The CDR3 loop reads CASSPDRGRQPQHF. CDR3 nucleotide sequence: TGTGCCAGCAGCCCTGACAGGGGGCGACAGCCCCAGCATTTT.

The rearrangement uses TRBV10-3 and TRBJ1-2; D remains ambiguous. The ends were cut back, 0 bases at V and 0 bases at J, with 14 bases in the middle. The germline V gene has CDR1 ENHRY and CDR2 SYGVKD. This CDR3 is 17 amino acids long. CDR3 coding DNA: TGTGCCATCAGTGAGTCGACGGCCGGTCTAGCTAACTATGGCTACACCTTC. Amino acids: CAISESTAGLANYGYTF.

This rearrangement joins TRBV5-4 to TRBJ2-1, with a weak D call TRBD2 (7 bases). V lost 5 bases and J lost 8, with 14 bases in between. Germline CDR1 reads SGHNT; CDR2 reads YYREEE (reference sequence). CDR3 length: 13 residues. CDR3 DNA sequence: TGTGCCAGCAGTCCGACGGGGGGCGATGAGCAGTTCTTC. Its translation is CASSPTGGDEQFF.

CDR3 nucleotides: TGCGCCAGCAGCTATGCTTCTAGCGGGAGGCCCCAAGAGACCCAGTACTTC. Its translation: CASSYASSGRPQETQYF. The V gene is TRBV5-1, the J gene TRBJ2-5, with 11 nucleotides matching TRBD2. The CDR3 loop spans 17 amino acids. Germline assignment: CDR1 SGHRS and CDR2 YFSETQ. Trimming at V came to 3 bases and at J to 1 base, leaving 8 bases not matched to a gene.

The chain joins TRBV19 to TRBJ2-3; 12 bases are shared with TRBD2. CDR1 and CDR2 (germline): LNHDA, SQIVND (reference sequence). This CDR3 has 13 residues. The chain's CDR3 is CASASGRADTQYF. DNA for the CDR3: TGTGCTTCAGCTAGCGGGAGGGCAGATACGCAGTATTTT.

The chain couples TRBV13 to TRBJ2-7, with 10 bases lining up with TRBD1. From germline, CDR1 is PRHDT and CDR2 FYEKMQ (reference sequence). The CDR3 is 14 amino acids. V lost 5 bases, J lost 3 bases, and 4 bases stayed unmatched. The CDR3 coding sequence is TGTGCCAGCAGCCCTGGGACAGGGGACTACGAGCAGTACTTC. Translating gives CASSPGTGDYEQYF.

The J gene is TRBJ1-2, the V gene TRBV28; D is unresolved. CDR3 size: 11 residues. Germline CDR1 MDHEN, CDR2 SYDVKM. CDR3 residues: CGTGEVGGYTF. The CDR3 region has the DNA TGTGGCACCGGGGAGGTTGGTGGCTACACCTTC.

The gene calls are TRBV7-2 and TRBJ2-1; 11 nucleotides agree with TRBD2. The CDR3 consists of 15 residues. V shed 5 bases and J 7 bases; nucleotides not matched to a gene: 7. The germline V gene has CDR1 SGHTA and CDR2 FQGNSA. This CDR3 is CASSHSGGAENEQFF. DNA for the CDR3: TGTGCCAGCAGCCATAGCGGGGGGGCCGAGAATGAGCAGTTCTTC.

CDR3 DNA sequence: TGTGCCAGCAGCCCGCGGGGGTCAGGGAGTAATAGCAATCAGCCCCAGCATTTT. Translated: CASSPRGSGSNSNQPQHF. The chain uses TRBV9 and TRBJ1-5; a weak D match, TRBD1 (5 bases). Germline V gene lookup returns CDR1 SGDLS and CDR2 YYNGEE. V was shortened by 4 bases and J by 0 bases, with 20 bases between the two germline ends. The CDR3 consists of 18 residues. The entire variable domain, with the rest obtained from reference TRBV9 and TRBJ1-5, is as follows: DSGVTQTPKHLITATGQRVTLRCSPRSGDLSVYWYQQSLDQGLQFLIQYYNGEERAKGNILERFSAQQFPDLHSELNLSSLELGDSALYFCASSPRGSGSNSNQPQHFGDGTRLSIL.

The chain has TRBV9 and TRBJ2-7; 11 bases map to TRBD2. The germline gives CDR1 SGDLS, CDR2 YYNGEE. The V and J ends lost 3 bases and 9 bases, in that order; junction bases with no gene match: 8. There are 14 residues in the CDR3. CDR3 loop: CASSATSGESTQYF. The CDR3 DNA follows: TGTGCCAGCAGCGCGACTAGCGGGGAAAGCACGCAGTACTTC.

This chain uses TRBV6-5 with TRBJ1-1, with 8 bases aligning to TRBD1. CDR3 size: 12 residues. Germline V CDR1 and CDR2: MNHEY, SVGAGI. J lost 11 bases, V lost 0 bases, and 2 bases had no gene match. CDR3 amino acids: CASSYSQGAAFF. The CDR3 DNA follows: TGTGCCAGCAGTTACTCGCAGGGGGCGGCTTTCTTT.

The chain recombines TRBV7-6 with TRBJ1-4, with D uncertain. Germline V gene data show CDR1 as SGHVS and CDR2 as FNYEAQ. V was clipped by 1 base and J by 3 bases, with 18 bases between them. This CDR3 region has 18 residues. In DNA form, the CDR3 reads TGTGCCAGCAGCTTAGGCCGGGAGGGCGCGTTCTCTAATGAAAAACTGTTTTTT. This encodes CASSLGREGAFSNEKLFF.

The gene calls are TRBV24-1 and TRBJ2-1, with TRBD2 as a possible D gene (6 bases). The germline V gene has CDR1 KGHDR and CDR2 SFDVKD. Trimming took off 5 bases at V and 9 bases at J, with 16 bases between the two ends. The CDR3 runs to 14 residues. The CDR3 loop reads CATSVPEGYGEQFF. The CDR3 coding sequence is TGTGCCACCAGTGTTCCGGAGGGGTACGGTGAGCAGTTCTTC.

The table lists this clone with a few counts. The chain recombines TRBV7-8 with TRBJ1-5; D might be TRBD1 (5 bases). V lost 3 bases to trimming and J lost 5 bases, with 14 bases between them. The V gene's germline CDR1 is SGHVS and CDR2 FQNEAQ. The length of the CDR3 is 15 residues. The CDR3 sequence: CASSLGGGRYQPQHF. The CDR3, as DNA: TGTGCCAGCAGCTTGGGGGGAGGGCGATATCAGCCCCAGCATTTT.

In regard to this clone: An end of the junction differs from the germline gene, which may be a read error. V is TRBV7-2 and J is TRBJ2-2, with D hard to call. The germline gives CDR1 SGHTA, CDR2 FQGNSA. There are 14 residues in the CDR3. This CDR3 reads CASRLGVNTGELFF. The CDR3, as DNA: TGTGCCAGCAGGTTAGGAGTGAACACCGGGGAGCTGTTTTTT.

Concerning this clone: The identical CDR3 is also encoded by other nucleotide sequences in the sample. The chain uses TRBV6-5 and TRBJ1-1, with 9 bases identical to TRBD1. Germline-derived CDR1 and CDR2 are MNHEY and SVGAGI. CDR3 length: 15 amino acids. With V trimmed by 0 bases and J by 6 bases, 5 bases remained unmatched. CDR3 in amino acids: CASSYSGQGLSEAFF. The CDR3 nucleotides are TGTGCCAGCAGTTACTCGGGACAGGGATTATCTGAAGCTTTCTTT.

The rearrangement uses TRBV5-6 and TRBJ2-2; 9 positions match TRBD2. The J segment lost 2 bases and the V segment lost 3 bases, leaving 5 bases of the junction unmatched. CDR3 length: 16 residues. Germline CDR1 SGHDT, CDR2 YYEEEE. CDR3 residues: CASSSPSGANTGELFF. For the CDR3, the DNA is TGTGCCAGCAGCTCTCCTAGCGGGGCCAACACCGGGGAGCTGTTTTTT.

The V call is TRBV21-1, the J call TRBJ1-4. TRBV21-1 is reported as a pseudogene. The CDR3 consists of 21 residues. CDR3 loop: CASSKVSSGGFLNATNEKLFF. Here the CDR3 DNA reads TGTGCCAGCAGCAAAGTGTCGAGCGGGGGTTTCCTAAATGCAACTAATGAAAAACTGTTTTTT.

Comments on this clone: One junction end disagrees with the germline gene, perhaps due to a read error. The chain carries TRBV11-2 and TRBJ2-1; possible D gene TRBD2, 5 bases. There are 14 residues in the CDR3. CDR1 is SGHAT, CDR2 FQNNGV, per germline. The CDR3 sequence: CASSRTGSSNEQFF. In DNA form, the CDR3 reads TGTGCCAGCAGCAGGACGGGGTCCTCCAATGAGCAGTTCTTC. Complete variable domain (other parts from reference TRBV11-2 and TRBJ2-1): EAGVAQSPRYKIIEKRQSVAFWCNPISGHATLYWYQQILGQGPKLLIQFQNNGVVDDSQLPKDRFSAERLKGVDSTLKIQPAKLEDSAVYLCASSRTGSSNEQFFGPGTRLTVL.

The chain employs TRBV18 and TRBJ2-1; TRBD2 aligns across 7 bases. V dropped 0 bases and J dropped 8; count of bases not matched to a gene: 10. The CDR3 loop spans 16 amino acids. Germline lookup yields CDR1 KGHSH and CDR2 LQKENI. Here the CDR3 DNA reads TGTGCCAGCTCACCACCGTCTTCCCTGGGAGGGGATGAGCAGTTCTTC. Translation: CASSPPSSLGGDEQFF.

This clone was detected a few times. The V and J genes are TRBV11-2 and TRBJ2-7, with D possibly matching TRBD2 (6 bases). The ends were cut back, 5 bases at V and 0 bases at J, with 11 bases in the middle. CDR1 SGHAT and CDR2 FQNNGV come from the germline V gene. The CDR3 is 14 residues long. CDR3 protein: CASSLGTRSYEQYF. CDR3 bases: TGTGCCAGCAGCCTAGGGACTCGCTCCTACGAGCAGTACTTC.

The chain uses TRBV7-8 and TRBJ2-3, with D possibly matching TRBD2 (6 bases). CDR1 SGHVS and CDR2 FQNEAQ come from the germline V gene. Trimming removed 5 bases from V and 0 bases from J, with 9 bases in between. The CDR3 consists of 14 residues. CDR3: CASSRGISTDTQYF. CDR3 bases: TGTGCCAGCAGCCGCGGGATTAGCACAGATACGCAGTATTTT.

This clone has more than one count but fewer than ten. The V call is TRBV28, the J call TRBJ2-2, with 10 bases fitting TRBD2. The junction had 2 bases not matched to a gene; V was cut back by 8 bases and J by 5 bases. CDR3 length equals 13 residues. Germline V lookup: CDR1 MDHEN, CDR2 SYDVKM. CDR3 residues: CASGTSDTGELFF. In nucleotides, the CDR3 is TGTGCCAGCGGGACTAGCGATACCGGGGAGCTGTTTTTT. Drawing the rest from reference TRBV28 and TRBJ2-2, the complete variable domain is DVKVTQSSRYLVKRTGEKVFLECVQDMDHENMFWYRQDPGLGLRLIYFSYDVKMKEKGDIPEGYSVSREKKERFSLILESASTNQTSMYLCASGTSDTGELFFGEGSRLTVL.